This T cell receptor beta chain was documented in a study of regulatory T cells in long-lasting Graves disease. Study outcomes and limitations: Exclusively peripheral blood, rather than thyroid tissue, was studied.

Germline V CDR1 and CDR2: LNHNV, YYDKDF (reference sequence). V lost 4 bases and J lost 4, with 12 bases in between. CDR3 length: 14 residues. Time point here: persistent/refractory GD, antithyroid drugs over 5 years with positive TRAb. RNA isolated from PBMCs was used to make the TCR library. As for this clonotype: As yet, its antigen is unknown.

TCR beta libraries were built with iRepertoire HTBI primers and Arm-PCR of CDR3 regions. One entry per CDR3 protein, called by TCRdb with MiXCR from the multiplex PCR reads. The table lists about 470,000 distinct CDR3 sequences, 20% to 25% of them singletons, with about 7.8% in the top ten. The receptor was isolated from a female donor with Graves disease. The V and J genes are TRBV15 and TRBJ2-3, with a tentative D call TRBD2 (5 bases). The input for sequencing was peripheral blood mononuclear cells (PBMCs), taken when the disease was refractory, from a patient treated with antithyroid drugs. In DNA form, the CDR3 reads TGTGCCACCAGCAAAATGCCAGCGGCAGATACGCAGTATTTT. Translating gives CATSKMPAADTQYF.